This T cell receptor beta chain is from a study of blood T cell repertoires in COVID-19. Study-level information: Samples representing acute and convalescent COVID-19 were sourced from the United States, Italy and Spain. Sources were T cells, B-cell-depleted T cells, or PBMCs; the material itself was cDNA or gDNA.

In the original processing: Estimation of nucleated cell counts relied on the amplification of reference gene primers. Using immunoSEQ multiplex PCR, the repertoire was profiled, and TCRdb retains in-frame clones only, with some absent. V, J and clone size reflect that table, while D and trimming were determined from the DNA. The table lists 250,000 to 300,000 clones, about 90% of them singletons. Germline CDR1 is MNHNS and CDR2 is SASEGT. The CDR3 extends over 14 amino acids. V shed 0 bases and J shed 9 bases, with 12 bases lying between them. Enrollment of patients from Seattle took place during active infection, with longitudinal follow-up.

The chain recombines TRBV6-1 with TRBJ1-5; a possible D gene is TRBD1 (6 bases). This receptor was obtained from a woman aged 25-40 years with COVID-19, enrolled during active disease. Sample: peripheral blood. The chain's CDR3 is CASSEALGARPQHF. For the CDR3, the DNA is TGTGCCAGCAGTGAAGCGCTGGGGGCGAGGCCCCAGCATTTT.